The 25 T cell receptor beta chains below all came from one sample that was sequenced in a study of T cells after yellow fever vaccination. TCRdb called the 5' RACE reads again in MiXCR, with one record for every CDR3 protein. The sample lists a few hundred thousand distinct CDR3 sequences; around 5.2% were seen once. The material sequenced was CD4+ T cells sorted from PBMCs, taken on the day of the yellow fever booster vaccination. The receptors were sampled from a man between 18 and 35 years old who received the YFV17D yellow fever vaccine.

There are many counts of this clonotype. J is TRBJ2-3 and V is TRBV7-2; D is unclear. Germline V gene data show CDR1 as SGHTA and CDR2 as FQGNSA. The CDR3 is 13 amino acids. The V end lost 4 bases, the J end lost 6 bases, and 11 bases lay between the germline ends. Here the CDR3 DNA reads TGTGCCAGCAGCTCACTCCGTGGGGATACGCAGTATTTT. The encoded protein is CASSSLRGDTQYF.

This clonotype was recorded at least ten times. This chain uses TRBV5-1 with TRBJ1-5; no clear D gene. Germline CDR1 reads SGHRS; CDR2 reads YFSETQ. The CDR3 consists of 14 residues. V gave up 0 bases and J gave up 6 bases, with 10 bases separating them. The DNA for the CDR3 is TGCGCCAGCAGCTTGGCCGAGGGTGGTCAGCCCCAGCATTTT. Translating gives CASSLAEGGQPQHF.

A few counts support this clonotype. V usage is TRBV7-2 and J usage is TRBJ1-5; 9 bases match TRBD1. V shed 5 bases, J shed 3 bases, and the junction held 8 bases outside the gene matches. The CDR3 covers 16 residues. From germline, CDR1 is SGHTA and CDR2 FQGNSA. The CDR3 region is CASSPTGGFDNQPQHF. The CDR3 DNA sequence: TGTGCCAGCAGCCCGACAGGGGGTTTTGACAATCAGCCCCAGCATTTT. Using reference TRBV7-2 and TRBJ1-5 for the parts outside the CDR3, the full variable domain is GAGVSQSPSNKVTEKGKDVELRCDPISGHTALYWYRQSLGQGLEFLIYFQGNSAPDKSGLPSDRFSAERTGGSVSTLTIQRTQQEDSAVYLCASSPTGGFDNQPQHFGDGTRLSIL.

The gene calls are TRBV2 and TRBJ1-6; no reliable D call. The CDR3 extends over 15 amino acids. Trimming took 3 bases from V and 3 from J, leaving 9 bases between them. Germline CDR1 is SNHLY and CDR2 is FYNNEI. The CDR3 nucleotides are TGTGCCAGCAGTGAGAAGAGCCTCTATAATTCACCCCTCCACTTT. Translation gives CASSEKSLYNSPLHF.

This clonotype was seen a few times. The CDR3 DNA sequence: TGCGCCAGCAGCCCAGCATGGGGGGCGACCACTGAAGCTTTCTTT. Residues: CASSPAWGATTEAFF. J is TRBJ1-1 and V is TRBV4-3, with D possibly being TRBD1 (6 bases). The germline gives CDR1 LGHNA, CDR2 YSLEER. There are 15 residues in the CDR3. Trimming pared 4 bases from V and 4 bases from J, leaving 16 bases between.

V is TRBV10-3 and J is TRBJ2-4, with 10 bases identical to TRBD1. CDR1 and CDR2 from the germline V gene are ENHRY and SYGVKD. CDR3 length: 15 amino acids. V was pared by 6 bases and J by 5 bases, with 7 bases of the junction left unmatched. CDR3 nucleotide sequence: TGTGCCATCAGGGGGACGGGGACAGGGGAAAACATTCAGTACTTC. The encoded protein is CAIRGTGTGENIQYF.

This clonotype was counted at least ten times. The chain has TRBV6-2 or TRBV6-3 and TRBJ2-3, with 7 bases that match TRBD1. CDR3 length: 14 amino acids. Germline lookup yields CDR1 MNHEY and CDR2 SVGEGT. V lost 6 bases to trimming and J lost 4 bases; unmatched junction nucleotides: 7. The CDR3 nucleotides read TGTGCCAGCAGCCGGGACAGCCACGCAGATACGCAGTATTTT. It encodes CASSRDSHADTQYF.

This clonotype has a count of ten or more. This sequence joins TRBV5-1 and TRBJ2-5; TRBD1 matches at 11 bases. The V gene's germline CDR1 is SGHRS and CDR2 YFSETQ. The CDR3 extends over 16 amino acids. The V and J ends lost 4 bases and 5 bases, in that order; junction bases with no gene match: 10. The DNA for the CDR3 is TGCGCCAGCAGCCAAGGGACAGGGGGTCATATTGAGACCCAGTACTTC. It codes for CASSQGTGGHIETQYF.

The J gene is TRBJ1-4, the V gene TRBV20-1, with D maybe TRBD1 (6 bases). Trimming stripped 1 base from V and 6 bases from J, with 24 bases between. Germline V CDR1 and CDR2: DFQATT, SNEGSKA (reference sequence). The CDR3 is 18 residues long. The CDR3 nucleotides are TGCAGTGCTAGAGGCCGGGGGGCAGGCTCGAATTCTCATGAAAAACTGTTTTTT. This codes for CSARGRGAGSNSHEKLFF.

The chain joins TRBV12-3 or TRBV12-4 to TRBJ1-5; tentatively, D is TRBD1 (6 bases). V shed 5 bases and J shed 4 bases, with 15 bases lying between them. This CDR3 is built from 15 residues. The CDR3, as DNA: TGTGCCAGCAGTGGGGGCATCGGAGGGAATCAGCCCCAGCATTTT. The encoded protein is CASSGGIGGNQPQHF.

This clonotype appeared a few times. The chain joins TRBV3-1 to TRBJ1-1, with D tentatively TRBD1 (6 bases). Germline lookup yields CDR1 LGHDT and CDR2 YNNKEL (reference sequence). Between the trimmed V and J ends, which lost 4 bases and 6 bases, there was a span of 15 bases. CDR3 length equals 14 residues. The CDR3 region is CASSLKGVGAEAFF. CDR3 bases: TGTGCCAGCAGCCTGAAGGGGGTAGGGGCTGAAGCTTTCTTT. Variable domain in full (rest from reference TRBV3-1 and TRBJ1-1): DTAVSQTPKYLVTQMGNDKSIKCEQNLGHDTMYWYKQDSKKFLKIMFSYNNKELIINETVPNRFSPKSPDKAHLNLHINSLELGDSAVYFCASSLKGVGAEAFFGQGTRLTVV.

This clonotype was observed a few times. The genes are TRBV6-5 and TRBJ1-2; D is unresolved. The CDR3 spans 16 residues. V was trimmed by 0 bases and J by 4 bases, leaving 15 bases between them. Germline V gives CDR1 MNHEY, CDR2 SVGAGI. The CDR3 sequence is CASSYSTGRGGYGYTF. DNA for the CDR3: TGTGCCAGCAGTTACTCAACCGGGCGGGGAGGCTATGGCTACACCTTC.

This clonotype came up many times. V is TRBV7-9 and J is TRBJ1-1; the match to TRBD1 covers 8 bases. J lost 4 bases, V lost 5 bases, and 15 bases had no gene match. This CDR3 region has 17 residues. CDR1 and CDR2 from the germline V gene are SEHNR and FQNEAQ (reference sequence). CDR3 amino acids: CASSPHLNLDRGTEAFF. CDR3 nucleotide sequence: TGTGCCAGCAGCCCCCACTTGAACCTTGACAGGGGCACTGAAGCTTTCTTT.

The CDR3 spells CASSYPSGGVSEQFF. CDR3 in DNA: TGTGCCAGCAGTTACCCTAGCGGGGGGGTGTCTGAGCAGTTCTTC. This sequence joins TRBV6-2 or TRBV6-3 and TRBJ2-1, with 12 bases lining up with TRBD2. The V and J ends lost 2 bases and 9 bases, in that order; junction bases with no gene match: 5. The CDR3 runs to 15 residues. Germline values: CDR1 MNHEY, CDR2 SVGEGT.

The table lists this clonotype with a few counts. The rearrangement links TRBV28 to TRBJ1-3; D is unresolved. The V end was cut by 8 bases, the J end by 0 bases, with 11 bases between. The CDR3 runs to 14 residues. Germline CDR1 reads MDHEN; CDR2 reads SYDVKM. The CDR3 sequence is CASEHTDSGNTIYF. Written as DNA, the CDR3 is TGTGCCAGCGAACACACGGACTCTGGAAACACCATATATTTT.

The CDR3 DNA reads as TGTGCCAGCAGCTTTCGTGCAGGCGGCTACACCTTC. Its protein product is CASSFRAGGYTF. V is TRBV5-4 and J is TRBJ1-2; no firm D call. This CDR3 spans 12 amino acids. Germline loops: CDR1 SGHNT, CDR2 YYREEE (reference sequence). Trimming stripped 2 bases from V and 8 bases from J, with 10 bases between. Full variable domain (missing parts from reference TRBV5-4 and TRBJ1-2): ETGVTQSPTHLIKTRGQQVTLRCSSQSGHNTVSWYQQALGQGPQFIFQYYREEENGRGNFPPRFSGLQFPNYSSELNVNALELDDSALYLCASSFRAGGYTFGSGTRLTVV.

This clonotype was recorded many times. The chain couples TRBV12-3 or TRBV12-4 to TRBJ2-2; D remains unclear. Trimming stripped 6 bases from V and 5 bases from J, with 13 bases between. The CDR3 is made up of 14 amino acids. The CDR3 loop is CASSPGKGTGELFF. In DNA, the CDR3 is TGTGCCAGCAGCCCGGGCAAAGGGACCGGGGAGCTGTTTTTT.

In its sample, this clonotype was seen a few times. The genes are TRBV24-1 and TRBJ2-1; D not certain. The V and J ends lost 2 bases and 7 bases respectively, with 11 bases between them. The CDR3 runs 14 residues. The germline gives CDR1 KGHDR, CDR2 SFDVKD. The CDR3 is CATSDSQRLNEQFF. The CDR3 DNA reads TGTGCCACCAGTGATTCCCAACGGTTAAATGAGCAGTTCTTC.

This clonotype has a count of ten or more. V usage is TRBV7-8 and J usage is TRBJ1-5; no reliable D call. This CDR3 region has 17 residues. V gave up 2 bases and J gave up 0 bases, with 14 bases separating them. CDR1 and CDR2 (germline): SGHVS, FQNEAQ. CDR3 loop: CASSLFSRISSNQPQHF. The CDR3 nucleotides are TGTGCCAGCAGCTTATTTTCCCGGATCTCTAGCAATCAGCCCCAGCATTTT.

This clonotype was counted ten times or more. This chain uses TRBV7-9 with TRBJ1-5; perhaps TRBD1 as D (5 bases). The CDR3 extends over 13 amino acids. Germline CDR1 reads SEHNR; CDR2 reads FQNEAQ (reference sequence). Trimming removed 8 bases from V and 3 bases from J, with 11 bases in between. CDR3 protein: CASRQGFNQPQHF. CDR3 in DNA: TGTGCCAGCCGCCAGGGTTTCAATCAGCCCCAGCATTTT.

This clonotype has a count of ten or more. The rearrangement links TRBV7-2 to TRBJ2-6; no reliable D call. CDR3 length: 15 residues. The germline V gene encodes CDR1 SGHTA and CDR2 FQGNSA. The germline V and J ends were trimmed by 2 bases and 2 bases, with 7 bases remaining between them. The CDR3 DNA reads as TGTGCCAGCAGCTTAACGGGTCCTGGGGCCAACGTCCTGACTTTC. Translated: CASSLTGPGANVLTF.

This clonotype was recorded a few times. J is TRBJ2-1 and V is TRBV5-6; D call uncertain. Germline V CDR1 and CDR2: SGHDT, YYEEEE. Trimming cost V 1 base and J 10 bases, with 6 bases left between them. This CDR3 has 11 amino acids. The CDR3 spells CASSLIREQFF. CDR3 nucleotide sequence: TGTGCCAGCAGCTTGATCCGCGAGCAGTTCTTC.

This rearrangement joins TRBV3-1 to TRBJ2-5; D is unresolved. Per germline, CDR1 LGHDT and CDR2 YNNKEL (reference sequence). This CDR3 has 15 amino acids. The V and J ends lost 6 bases and 2 bases respectively, with 16 bases between them. The CDR3 here is CASSQWVDGQETQYF. CDR3 nucleotides: TGTGCCAGCAGTCAGTGGGTGGATGGGCAAGAGACCCAGTACTTC.

CDR3 in amino acids: CASSGQGRHYEKLFF. The CDR3 nucleotides read TGTGCCAGTAGTGGACAGGGAAGGCATTATGAAAAACTGTTTTTT. The J gene is TRBJ1-4, the V gene TRBV19; 8 bases align to TRBD1. V lost 5 bases and J lost 6; bases outside the gene matches: 8. The CDR3 totals 15 residues. Germline V lookup: CDR1 LNHDA, CDR2 SQIVND (reference sequence).

This clonotype was counted at least ten times. The chain combines TRBV4-3 with TRBJ2-5, with 11 bases identical to TRBD2. The CDR3 extends over 16 amino acids. J was trimmed by 1 base and V by 1 base; bases with no gene match: 2. The germline V gene has CDR1 LGHNA and CDR2 YSLEER. The CDR3, as DNA: TGCGCCAGCAGCCAAGGAACTAGCGGGGGCCAAGAGACCCAGTACTTC. Protein sequence: CASSQGTSGGQETQYF.